The T cell receptor beta chain described here comes from a study of T cell responses to AZD1222 COVID-19 vaccine. The CDR3 totals 12 residues. V was trimmed by 6 bases and J by 7 bases, leaving 12 bases between them. The table came from immunoSEQ multiplex PCR; TCRdb's copy has only in-frame clones and leaves some out. The sample shows approximately 100,000 clones, about 88% of them seen only once. This receptor was obtained from an adult in good health. The chain has TRBV12-3 or TRBV12-4 and TRBJ1-2, with TRBD1 as a possible D gene (5 bases). Specimen: peripheral blood, collected on day 0 of AZD1222 vaccination. This CDR3 is CASSQGRGGYTF. Written as DNA, the CDR3 is TGTGCCAGCAGCCAGGGACGCGGTGGCTACACCTTC.